This entry is about one T cell receptor (beta chain). Its matching antigen is unknown. Primers included in the PCR were 60 Vbeta and 13 Jbeta primers. Data came from immunoSEQ multiplex PCR; TCRdb stores just in-frame clones and leaves some out. The sample carries under 200,000 clones, about 71% recorded once. These donors counted as nominally healthy when sampled, but unrecorded immune exposures were likely. This entry is derived from a study of cytomegalovirus exposure and HLA in healthy donors. General study findings and limits: In most subjects, TCR beta sequences reportedly gave accurate predictions of HLA-A and HLA-B alleles. A later analysis linked a missense variant in DCLRE1C to the trimming of TCR beta V and J genes. Later on, an analysis tied 18,000 or so TCR beta sequences to HLA alleles at 0.05 false discovery rate.

This receptor was taken from a woman in her 30s in good health and CMV-seronegative. Sequenced material: PBMCs.

The CDR3 spells CASSDGTAATNEKLFF. The CDR3 DNA reads as TGTGCCAGCAGCGATGGGACAGCTGCAACTAATGAAAAACTGTTTTTT. The chain employs TRBV5-4 and TRBJ1-4; 7 bases are shared with TRBD1. The CDR3 loop spans 16 amino acids. Germline CDR1 is SGHNT and CDR2 is YYREEE (reference sequence). The ends lost 4 bases at V and 0 bases at J; junction bases unmatched: 6.